These T cell receptor beta chains were read from a single sample in a study of blood T cells in healthy people across ages. TCRdb redid the calling of the 5' RACE reads with MiXCR, one entry per CDR3 protein. This table has about 500,000 distinct CDR3 sequences, around 24% appearing once. These data were also filed under a second study, of T cells of mothers and their children.

Sequencing input: blood. These receptors were obtained from a boy aged 5-17 years in good health. Both conserved end residues are part of each CDR3.

CSVPQGALFGYTF	TRBV29-1	TRBJ1-2
CSAREDISRRTEAFF	TRBV20-1	TRBJ1-1
CASSPISGTGWNNEQFF	TRBV28	TRBJ2-1
CASSAGLAVYEQYF	TRBV6-2/TRBV6-3	TRBJ2-7
CASSIMAGTFGELFF	TRBV19	TRBJ2-2
CASSPPTSTGAGANVLTF	TRBV4-1	TRBJ2-6
CASSQGFAGQGNEKLFF	TRBV4-1	TRBJ1-4
CASSSGGPGNEQFF	TRBV27	-
CASSRKGTSLYAYEQYF	TRBV4-2	TRBJ2-7
CASSTPRGATF	TRBV21-1	TRBJ1-2
CASSFIGLEAFF	TRBV12-3/TRBV12-4	TRBJ1-1
CASRPPGAGPQHF	TRBV6-5	TRBJ1-5
CASSLEDTISSYEQYF	TRBV7-9	TRBJ2-7
CASSFVGHTYEQYF	TRBV12-3/TRBV12-4	TRBJ2-7
CSDGGIRETQYF	TRBV29-1	TRBJ2-5